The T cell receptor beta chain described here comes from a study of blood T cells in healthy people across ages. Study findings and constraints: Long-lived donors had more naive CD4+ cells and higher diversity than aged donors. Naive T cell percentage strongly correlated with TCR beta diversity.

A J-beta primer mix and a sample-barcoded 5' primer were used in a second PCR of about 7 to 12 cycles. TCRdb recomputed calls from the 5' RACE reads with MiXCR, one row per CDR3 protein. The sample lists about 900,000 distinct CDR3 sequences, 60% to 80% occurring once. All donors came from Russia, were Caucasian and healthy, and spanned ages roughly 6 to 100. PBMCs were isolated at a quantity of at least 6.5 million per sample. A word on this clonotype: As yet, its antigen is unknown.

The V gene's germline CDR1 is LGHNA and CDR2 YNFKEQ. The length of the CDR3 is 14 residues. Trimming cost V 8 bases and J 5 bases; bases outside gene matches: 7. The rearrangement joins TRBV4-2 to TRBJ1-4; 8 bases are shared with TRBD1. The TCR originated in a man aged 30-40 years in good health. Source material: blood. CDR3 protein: CASGGQEVNEKLFF. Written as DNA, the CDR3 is TGTGCCAGCGGGGGACAGGAAGTAAATGAAAAACTGTTTTTT.